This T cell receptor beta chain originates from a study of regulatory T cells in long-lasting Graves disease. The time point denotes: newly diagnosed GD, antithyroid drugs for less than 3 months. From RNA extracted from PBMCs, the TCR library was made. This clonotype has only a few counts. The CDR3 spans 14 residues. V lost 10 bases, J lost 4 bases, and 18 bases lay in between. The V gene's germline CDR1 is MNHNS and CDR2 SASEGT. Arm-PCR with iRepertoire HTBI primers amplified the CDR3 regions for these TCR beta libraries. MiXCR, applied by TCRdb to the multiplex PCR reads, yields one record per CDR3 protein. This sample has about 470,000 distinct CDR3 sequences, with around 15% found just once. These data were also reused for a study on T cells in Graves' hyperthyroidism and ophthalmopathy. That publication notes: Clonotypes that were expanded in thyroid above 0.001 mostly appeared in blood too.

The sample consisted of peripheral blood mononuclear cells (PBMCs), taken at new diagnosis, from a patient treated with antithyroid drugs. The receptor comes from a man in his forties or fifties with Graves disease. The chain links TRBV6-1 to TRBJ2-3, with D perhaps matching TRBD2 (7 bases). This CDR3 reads CAKGGEGRADTQYF. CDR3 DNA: TGTGCCAAGGGGGGGGAGGGCCGGGCAGATACGCAGTATTTT.